What follows describes a single T cell receptor beta chain. Its antigen is not identified. Trimming removed 2 bases from V and 4 bases from J, with 6 bases in between. The CDR3 sequence is 13 residues long. The data were taken from a study of T cell responses to AZD1222 COVID-19 vaccine. Study-level findings and limits: The study reported that nearly half of spike-specific TCRs target unmutated variant regions.

Clones were read by immunoSEQ multiplex PCR, and TCRdb kept only the in-frame ones, dropping some. The table lists 50,000 to 65,000 clones, approximately 90% of them singletons, with approximately 4.9% in the top ten. Sequencing was performed on peripheral blood, taken on day 0 of AZD1222 vaccination. The J gene is TRBJ1-5, the V gene TRBV12-3 or TRBV12-4, with no clear D. The clonotype comes from an adult in good health. DNA for the CDR3: TGTGCCAGCAGTTTAAGGCCTAATCAGCCCCAGCATTTT. Its translation: CASSLRPNQPQHF.